Listed below are T cell receptor beta chains from one sample, sequenced in a study of a mutant IDH1 vaccine in newly diagnosed glioma. Their target antigens are unknown. The table came from immunoSEQ multiplex PCR; TCRdb's copy has only in-frame clones and leaves some out. The profile shows some 60,000 clones, roughly 80% of them singletons. Here the sequenced sample was PBMCs, taken from a glioma patient whose treatment included an IDH1 peptide vaccine. These receptors came from a man over 45 with glioma. CDR3s include the opening cysteine and the closing phenylalanine or tryptophan. The order of the fields is CDR3 length, J gene, D gene, V gene, clone size, CDR3 protein, CDR3 DNA. D genes are given only for firm matches. The size field is filled for only some rows; it gives once, few, many or a size class.

length: 15; J: TRBJ2-4; D: .; V: TRBV15; size: .; CDR3: CATSRVQLAKNIQYF; DNA: TGTGCCACCAGCAGAGTTCAGCTAGCCAAAAACATTCAGTACTTC
length: 12; J: TRBJ1-2; D: .; V: TRBV5-1; size: .; CDR3: CASSLGNYGYTF; DNA: TGCGCCAGCAGCCTGGGGAACTATGGCTACACCTTC
length: 15; J: TRBJ2-5; D: .; V: TRBV7-9; size: .; CDR3: CASSFWEEGRETQYF; DNA: TGTGCCAGCAGCTTCTGGGAAGAGGGCAGAGAGACCCAGTACTTC
length: 16; J: TRBJ2-2; D: .; V: TRBV6-5; size: .; CDR3: CASSYPGSKNTGELFF; DNA: TGTGCCAGCAGTTACCCAGGATCCAAGAACACCGGGGAGCTGTTTTTT
length: 12; J: TRBJ2-1; D: .; V: TRBV6-6; size: .; CDR3: CASTEFGNEQFF; DNA: TGTGCCAGCACAGAGTTTGGCAATGAGCAGTTCTTC
length: 14; J: TRBJ2-3; D: .; V: TRBV5-1; size: .; CDR3: CASSLDGRGDTQYF; DNA: TGCGCCAGCAGCTTGGACGGGCGAGGAGATACGCAGTATTTT
length: 13; J: TRBJ2-7; D: .; V: TRBV5-1; size: .; CDR3: CASGWGDAYEQYF; DNA: TGCGCCAGCGGATGGGGAGACGCCTACGAGCAGTACTTC
length: 15; J: TRBJ1-2; D: TRBD1; V: TRBV9; size: .; CDR3: CASSVAPTGNYGYTF; DNA: TGTGCCAGCAGCGTAGCTCCGACAGGGAACTATGGCTACACCTTC
length: 13; J: TRBJ1-5; D: .; V: TRBV6-5; size: .; CDR3: CASSPTYREPQHF; DNA: TGTGCCAGCAGCCCGACATACCGGGAGCCCCAGCATTTT
length: 21; J: TRBJ2-6; D: .; V: TRBV30; size: .; CDR3: CAWSVPHGTDGGPSGANVLTF; DNA: TGTGCCTGGAGTGTACCCCACGGGACAGACGGGGGCCCTTCTGGGGCCAACGTCCTGACTTTC
length: 10; J: TRBJ2-3; D: .; V: TRBV20-1; size: .; CDR3: CSAPLGTQYF; DNA: TGCAGTGCGCCTTTGGGTACGCAGTATTTT
length: 13; J: TRBJ1-1; D: .; V: TRBV4-1; size: .; CDR3: CASSGRGGSKAFF; DNA: TGCGCCAGCAGCGGGCGGGGGGGGTCTAAAGCTTTCTTT
length: 16; J: TRBJ2-1; D: TRBD2; V: TRBV9; size: .; CDR3: CASSETSGDSYNEQFF; DNA: TGTGCCAGCAGCGAGACTAGCGGGGACTCCTACAATGAGCAGTTCTTC
length: 16; J: TRBJ2-6; D: TRBD1; V: TRBV30; size: .; CDR3: CAHGGQGSSGANVLTF; DNA: TGTGCCCACGGTGGACAGGGCAGCTCTGGGGCCAACGTCCTGACTTTC
length: 13; J: TRBJ1-2; D: TRBD1; V: TRBV18; size: .; CDR3: CASSPGTDYGYTF; DNA: TGTGCCAGCTCGCCCGGGACAGACTATGGCTACACCTTC
length: 14; J: TRBJ2-7; D: TRBD2; V: TRBV7-9; size: .; CDR3: CASSSSGRAGEQYF; DNA: TGTGCCAGCAGCTCCAGCGGGAGGGCGGGGGAGCAGTACTTC
length: 15; J: TRBJ2-7; D: TRBD1; V: TRBV6-5; size: few; CDR3: CASSYRDRGHYEQYF; DNA: TGTGCCAGCAGTTACAGGGACAGGGGGCACTACGAGCAGTACTTC
length: 11; J: TRBJ2-3; D: .; V: TRBV14; size: .; CDR3: CASSQVDTQYF; DNA: TGTGCCAGCAGCCAAGTCGATACGCAGTATTTT
length: 15; J: TRBJ2-1; D: .; V: TRBV7-2; size: .; CDR3: CASSLWAGADNEQFF; DNA: TGTGCCAGCAGCTTATGGGCCGGGGCGGACAATGAGCAGTTCTTC
length: 12; J: TRBJ1-5; D: .; V: TRBV28; size: .; CDR3: CASSLWGNPQHF; DNA: TGTGCCAGCAGTTTATGGGGCAATCCCCAGCATTTT
length: 13; J: TRBJ1-2; D: TRBD1; V: TRBV19; size: .; CDR3: CASSPTTGHGYTF; DNA: TGTGCCAGTAGTCCAACGACAGGGCATGGCTACACCTTC
length: 14; J: TRBJ1-2; D: TRBD1; V: TRBV18; size: .; CDR3: CASSPIGQGDGYTF; DNA: TGTGCCAGCTCACCAATCGGACAGGGGGATGGCTACACCTTC
length: 11; J: TRBJ1-1; D: .; V: TRBV20-1; size: .; CDR3: CSARQGWEAFF; DNA: TGCAGTGCTAGACAGGGGTGGGAAGCTTTCTTT
length: 14; J: TRBJ2-3; D: .; V: TRBV30; size: .; CDR3: CAWSVDQNTDTQYF; DNA: TGTGCCTGGAGTGTAGATCAGAACACAGATACGCAGTATTTT
length: 15; J: TRBJ2-1; D: TRBD1; V: TRBV6-5; size: .; CDR3: CASSYSTGDYNEQFF; DNA: TGTGCCAGCAGTTACTCCACAGGGGACTACAATGAGCAGTTCTTC
length: 17; J: TRBJ2-6; D: TRBD1; V: TRBV5-8; size: .; CDR3: CASSPGTGGSGANVLTF; DNA: TGTGCCAGCAGTCCCGGGACAGGGGGCTCTGGGGCCAACGTCCTGACTTTC
length: 10; J: TRBJ1-2; D: .; V: TRBV19; size: once; CDR3: CASSAAFYTF; DNA: TGTGCCAGTAGTGCGGCATTCTACACCTTC
length: 19; J: TRBJ2-2; D: TRBD2; V: TRBV19; size: .; CDR3: CASSKGTSGDFANTGELFF; DNA: TGTGCCAGTAGTAAGGGCACTAGCGGGGATTTCGCGAACACCGGGGAGCTGTTTTTT
length: 13; J: TRBJ2-7; D: TRBD2; V: TRBV30; size: few; CDR3: CAWINPGGLQQYF; DNA: TGTGCCTGGATCAACCCGGGGGGGCTCCAGCAGTACTTC
length: 14; J: TRBJ1-1; D: .; V: TRBV11-3; size: .; CDR3: CASSLTQGSTEAFF; DNA: TGTGCCAGCAGCCTCACCCAGGGGAGCACTGAAGCTTTCTTT
length: 14; J: TRBJ1-4; D: .; V: TRBV7-6; size: .; CDR3: CASSAQGGDEKLFF; DNA: TGTGCCAGCAGCGCACAGGGTGGGGATGAAAAACTGTTTTTT
length: 14; J: TRBJ1-2; D: .; V: TRBV11-2; size: .; CDR3: CASSPSGGFYGYTF; DNA: TGTGCCAGCAGCCCCTCGGGTGGGTTCTATGGCTACACCTTC
length: 17; J: TRBJ1-3; D: .; V: TRBV19; size: .; CDR3: CASSILPTDPSGNTIYF; DNA: TGTGCCAGTAGTATCCTTCCGACAGATCCCTCTGGAAACACCATATATTTT
length: 16; J: TRBJ2-5; D: .; V: TRBV5-8; size: .; CDR3: CASSLGLRGSQETQYF; DNA: TGTGCCAGCAGCTTGGGTCTCCGGGGGTCCCAAGAGACCCAGTACTTC
length: 16; J: TRBJ2-2; D: TRBD2; V: TRBV5-4; size: .; CDR3: CASSYIAGGGTGELFF; DNA: TGTGCCAGCAGCTATATAGCGGGGGGCGGCACCGGGGAGCTGTTTTTT
length: 11; J: TRBJ2-7; D: .; V: TRBV5-6; size: .; CDR3: CASSSDYEQYF; DNA: TGTGCCAGCAGCTCGGACTACGAGCAGTACTTC
length: 15; J: TRBJ1-2; D: .; V: TRBV30; size: .; CDR3: CAWSSRTWGGYGYTF; DNA: TGTGCCTGGAGTTCCCGGACCTGGGGAGGCTATGGCTACACCTTC
length: 16; J: TRBJ2-1; D: .; V: TRBV2; size: .; CDR3: CASSEVDTLEGNEQFF; DNA: TGTGCCAGCAGTGAAGTCGACACCCTGGAGGGTAATGAGCAGTTCTTC
length: 15; J: TRBJ2-5; D: TRBD2; V: TRBV6-1; size: .; CDR3: CASSVSGRNQETQYF; DNA: TGTGCCAGCAGTGTAAGCGGGAGAAACCAAGAGACCCAGTACTTC
length: 14; J: TRBJ2-1; D: TRBD1; V: TRBV5-4; size: .; CDR3: CASSLEQGADEQFF; DNA: TGTGCCAGCAGCTTGGAACAGGGGGCTGATGAGCAGTTCTTC
length: 16; J: TRBJ2-6; D: .; V: TRBV19; size: .; CDR3: CASKNSYYSGANVLTF; DNA: TGTGCCAGTAAGAACAGTTATTACTCTGGGGCCAACGTCCTGACTTTC
length: 14; J: TRBJ2-7; D: TRBD2; V: TRBV6-5; size: .; CDR3: CASRMTSGDYEQYF; DNA: TGTGCCAGCCGCATGACTAGCGGAGATTACGAGCAGTACTTC
length: 13; J: TRBJ2-5; D: TRBD2; V: TRBV5-4; size: .; CDR3: CASSTAGEETQYF; DNA: TGTGCCAGCAGCACGGCGGGGGAAGAGACCCAGTACTTC
length: 13; J: TRBJ1-1; D: .; V: TRBV30; size: .; CDR3: CAWSVDTNTEAFF; DNA: TGTGCCTGGAGTGTAGACACAAACACTGAAGCTTTCTTT
length: 14; J: TRBJ1-1; D: .; V: TRBV14; size: once; CDR3: CASSQEMVNTEAFF; DNA: TGTGCCAGCAGCCAAGAGATGGTGAACACTGAAGCTTTCTTT
length: 15; J: TRBJ2-2; D: .; V: TRBV28; size: .; CDR3: CASSPSGAGTGELFF; DNA: TGTGCCAGCAGTCCCTCAGGGGCGGGCACCGGGGAGCTGTTTTTT
length: 17; J: TRBJ1-4; D: TRBD1; V: TRBV5-1; size: .; CDR3: CASSSGQGVATNEKLFF; DNA: TGCGCCAGCAGCTCGGGACAGGGGGTTGCAACTAATGAAAAACTGTTTTTT
length: 15; J: TRBJ2-7; D: .; V: TRBV6-5; size: .; CDR3: CASSYTQGRWNEQYF; DNA: TGTGCCAGCAGTTACACGCAGGGGCGCTGGAACGAGCAGTACTTC
length: 11; J: TRBJ2-7; D: .; V: TRBV28; size: once; CDR3: CASSEIYEQYF; DNA: TGTGCCAGCAGCGAAATCTACGAGCAGTACTTC